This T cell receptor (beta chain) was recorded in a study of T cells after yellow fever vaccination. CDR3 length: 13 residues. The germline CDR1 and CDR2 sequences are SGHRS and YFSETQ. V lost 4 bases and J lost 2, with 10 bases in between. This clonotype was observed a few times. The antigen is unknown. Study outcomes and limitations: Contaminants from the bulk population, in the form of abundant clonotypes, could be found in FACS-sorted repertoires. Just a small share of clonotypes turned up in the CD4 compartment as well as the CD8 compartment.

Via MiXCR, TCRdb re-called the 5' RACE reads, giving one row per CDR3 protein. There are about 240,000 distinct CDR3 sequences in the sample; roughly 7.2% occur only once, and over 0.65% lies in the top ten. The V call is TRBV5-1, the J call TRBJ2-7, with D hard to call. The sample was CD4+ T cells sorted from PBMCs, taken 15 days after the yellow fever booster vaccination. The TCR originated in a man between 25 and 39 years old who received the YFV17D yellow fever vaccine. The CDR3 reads CASSPLHTYEQYF. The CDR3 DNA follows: TGCGCCAGCAGCCCCTTGCATACCTACGAGCAGTACTTC.